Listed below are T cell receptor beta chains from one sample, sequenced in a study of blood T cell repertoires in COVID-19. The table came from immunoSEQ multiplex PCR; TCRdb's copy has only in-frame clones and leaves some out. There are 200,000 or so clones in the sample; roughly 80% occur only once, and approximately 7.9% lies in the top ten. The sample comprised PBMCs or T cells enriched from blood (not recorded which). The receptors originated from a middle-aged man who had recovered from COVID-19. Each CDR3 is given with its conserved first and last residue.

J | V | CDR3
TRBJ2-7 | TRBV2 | CASRDLAGGPYEQYF
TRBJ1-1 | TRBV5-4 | CASSSGQGMTEAFF
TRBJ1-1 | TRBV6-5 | CASTNRGNTEAFF
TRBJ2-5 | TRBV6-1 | CASSEAQIYRNTYETQYF
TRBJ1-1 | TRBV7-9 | CASSAFAGADTEAFF
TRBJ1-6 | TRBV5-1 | CASAGGINSPLHF
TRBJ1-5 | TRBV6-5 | CASRRHFNSNQPQHF
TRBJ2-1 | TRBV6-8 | CASSHGRGYNEQFF
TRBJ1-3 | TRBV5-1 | CASSLGTLTRGNTIYF
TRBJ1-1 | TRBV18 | CASSPDRRMNTEAFF
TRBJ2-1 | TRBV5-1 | CASSSSAGPDEQFF
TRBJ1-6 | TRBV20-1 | CSASVGARNSPLHF
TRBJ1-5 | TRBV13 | CASSRSGGNQPQHF
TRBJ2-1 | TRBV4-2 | CASSQEPGVYNEQFF
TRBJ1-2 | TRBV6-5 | CASSYRDRDAYGYTF
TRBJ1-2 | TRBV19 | CASNDQGTPTNYGYTF
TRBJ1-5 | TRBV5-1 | CASSLAPGQGSNQPQHF
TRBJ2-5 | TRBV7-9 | CASSLNREETQYF
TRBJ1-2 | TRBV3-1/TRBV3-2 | CASSPGQAVHTF
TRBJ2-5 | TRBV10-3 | CAISASGGTGETQYF
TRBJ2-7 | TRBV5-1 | CASSLEAGEQYF
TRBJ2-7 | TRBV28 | CASSFKFRDISSYEQYF
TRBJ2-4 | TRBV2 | CASREQGGKNIQYF
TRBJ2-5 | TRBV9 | CASSVSSGGARETQYF
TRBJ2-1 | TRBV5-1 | CASSLDRGSYNEQFF
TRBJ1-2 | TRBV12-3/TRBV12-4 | CASSPLRPYGYTF
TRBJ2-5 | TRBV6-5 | CASSPRAEETQYF
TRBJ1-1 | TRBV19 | CASSIEQMNTEAFF
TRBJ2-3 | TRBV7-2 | CASSLGEGRLDTQYF
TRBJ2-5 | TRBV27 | CASSSGHLETQYF
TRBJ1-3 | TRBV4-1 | CASSQGDTGVGSSGNTIYF
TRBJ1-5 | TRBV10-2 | CASSENRADQPQHF
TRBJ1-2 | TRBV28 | CASSLGGDNYGYTF
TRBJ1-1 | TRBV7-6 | CASSLAEAEGTEAFF
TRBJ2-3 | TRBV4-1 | CASSQGFPRAPDTQYF
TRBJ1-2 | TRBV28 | CASNFDSYGYTF
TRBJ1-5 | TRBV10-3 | CAIGSRGDRVSNQPQHF
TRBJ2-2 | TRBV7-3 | CASSPITSGELFF
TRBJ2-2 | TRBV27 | CASSRTIGELFF
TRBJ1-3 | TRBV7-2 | CASSSHRGSTGNTIYF
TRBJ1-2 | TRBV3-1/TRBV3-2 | CASSQEGGQLGHGYTF